This T cell receptor beta chain was observed in a study of blood T cell repertoires in COVID-19. Overall study context: PBMCs, B-cell-depleted T cells, or T cells provided the cDNA or gDNA that made up the material.

This table comes from immunoSEQ multiplex PCR, and its TCRdb copy is limited to in-frame clones, with some not included. The data show some 74,000 clones, 79% seen once. This CDR3 has 19 amino acids. Germline CDR1 and CDR2: KGHSH and LQKENI. Trimming took 2 bases from V and 2 from J; bases not matched to a gene: 14. The specimen was peripheral blood. The origin of this receptor is a woman between 50 and 59 years old with acute or convalescent COVID-19. The V and J genes are TRBV18 and TRBJ2-5; 10 bases line up with TRBD2. The CDR3 bases are TGTGCCAGCTCACCAATCCCCCCCCTAGCGGGAGTGAGGCAAGAGACCCAGTACTTC. It encodes CASSPIPPLAGVRQETQYF.